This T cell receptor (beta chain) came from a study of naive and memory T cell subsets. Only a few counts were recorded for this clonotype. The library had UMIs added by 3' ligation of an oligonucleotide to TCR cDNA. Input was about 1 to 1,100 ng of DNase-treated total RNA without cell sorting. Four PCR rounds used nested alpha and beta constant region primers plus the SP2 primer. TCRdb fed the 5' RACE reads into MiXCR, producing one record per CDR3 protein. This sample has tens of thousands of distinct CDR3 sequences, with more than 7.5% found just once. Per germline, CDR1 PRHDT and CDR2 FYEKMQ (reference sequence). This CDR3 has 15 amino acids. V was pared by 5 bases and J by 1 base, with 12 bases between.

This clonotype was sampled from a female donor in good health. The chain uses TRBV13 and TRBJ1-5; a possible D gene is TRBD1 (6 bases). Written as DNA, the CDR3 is TGTGCCAGCAGCGCCACAGGGATAAGCAATCAGCCCCAGCATTTT. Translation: CASSATGISNQPQHF. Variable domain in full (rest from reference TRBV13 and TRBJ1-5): AAGVIQSPRHLIKEKRETATLKCYPIPRHDTVYWYQQGPGQDPQFLISFYEKMQSDKGSIPDRFSAQQFSDYHSELNMSSLELGDSALYFCASSATGISNQPQHFGDGTRLSIL.